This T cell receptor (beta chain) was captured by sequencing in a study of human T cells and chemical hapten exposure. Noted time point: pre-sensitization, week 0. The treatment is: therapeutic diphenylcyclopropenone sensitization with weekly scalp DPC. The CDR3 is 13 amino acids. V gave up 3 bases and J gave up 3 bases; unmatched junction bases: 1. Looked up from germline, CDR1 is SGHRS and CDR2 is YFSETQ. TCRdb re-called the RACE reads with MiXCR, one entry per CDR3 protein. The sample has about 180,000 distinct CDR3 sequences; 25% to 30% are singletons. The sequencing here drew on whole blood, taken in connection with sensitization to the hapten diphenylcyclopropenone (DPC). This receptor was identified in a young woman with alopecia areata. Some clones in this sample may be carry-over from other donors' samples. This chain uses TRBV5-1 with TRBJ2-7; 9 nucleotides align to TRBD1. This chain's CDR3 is CASSWGQGYEQYF. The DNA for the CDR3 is TGCGCCAGCAGCTGGGGACAGGGCTACGAGCAGTACTTC.